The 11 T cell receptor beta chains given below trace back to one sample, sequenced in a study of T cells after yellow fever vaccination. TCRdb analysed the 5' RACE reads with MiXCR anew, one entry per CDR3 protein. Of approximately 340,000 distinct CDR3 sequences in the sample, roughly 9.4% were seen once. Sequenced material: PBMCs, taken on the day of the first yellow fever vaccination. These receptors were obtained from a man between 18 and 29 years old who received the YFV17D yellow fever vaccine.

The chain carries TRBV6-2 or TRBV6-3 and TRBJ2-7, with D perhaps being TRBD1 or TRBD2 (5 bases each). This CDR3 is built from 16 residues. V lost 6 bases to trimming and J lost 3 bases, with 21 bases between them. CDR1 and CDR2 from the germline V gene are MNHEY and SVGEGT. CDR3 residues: CASRTAGTENLYEQYF. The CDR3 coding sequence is TGTGCCAGCAGGACCGCCGGGACCGAAAATCTCTACGAGCAGTACTTC.

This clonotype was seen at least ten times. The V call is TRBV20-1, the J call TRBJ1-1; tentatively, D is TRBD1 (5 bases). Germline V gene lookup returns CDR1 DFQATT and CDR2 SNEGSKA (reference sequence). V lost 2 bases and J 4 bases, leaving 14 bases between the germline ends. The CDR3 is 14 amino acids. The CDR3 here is CSARRRGPSTEAFF. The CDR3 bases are TGCAGTGCTAGACGGCGGGGCCCGAGCACTGAAGCTTTCTTT.

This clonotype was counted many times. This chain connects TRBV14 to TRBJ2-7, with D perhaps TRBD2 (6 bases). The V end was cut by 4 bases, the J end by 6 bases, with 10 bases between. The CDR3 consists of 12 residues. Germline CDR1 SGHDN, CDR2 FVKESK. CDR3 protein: CASSLGGLEQYV. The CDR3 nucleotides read TGTGCCAGCAGCCTCGGGGGACTCGAGCAGTACGTC.

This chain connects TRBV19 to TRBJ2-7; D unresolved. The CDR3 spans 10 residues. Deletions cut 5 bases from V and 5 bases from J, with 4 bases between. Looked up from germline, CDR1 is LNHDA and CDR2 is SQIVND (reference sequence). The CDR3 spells CASSRDEQYF. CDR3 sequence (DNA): TGTGCCAGTAGTCGCGACGAGCAGTACTTC.

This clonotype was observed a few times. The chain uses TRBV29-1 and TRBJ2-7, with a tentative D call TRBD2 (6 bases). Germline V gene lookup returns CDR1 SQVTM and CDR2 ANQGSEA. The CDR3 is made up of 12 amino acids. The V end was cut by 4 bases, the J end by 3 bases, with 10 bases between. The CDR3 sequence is CSVGQGGYEQYF. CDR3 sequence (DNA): TGCAGCGTTGGTCAGGGAGGCTACGAGCAGTACTTC.

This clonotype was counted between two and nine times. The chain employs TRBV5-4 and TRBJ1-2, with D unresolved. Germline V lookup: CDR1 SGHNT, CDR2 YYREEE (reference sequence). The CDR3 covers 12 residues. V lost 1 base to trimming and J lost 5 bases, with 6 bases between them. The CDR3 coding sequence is TGTGCCAGCAGCTTGTCCCGTTATGGCTACACCTTC. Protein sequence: CASSLSRYGYTF.

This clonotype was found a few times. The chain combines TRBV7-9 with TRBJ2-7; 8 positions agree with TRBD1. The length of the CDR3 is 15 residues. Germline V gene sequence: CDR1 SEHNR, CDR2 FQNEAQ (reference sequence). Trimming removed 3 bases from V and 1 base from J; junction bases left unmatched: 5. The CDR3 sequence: CASSFNDRGSYEQYF. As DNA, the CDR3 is TGTGCCAGCAGCTTTAACGACAGGGGATCCTACGAGCAGTACTTC.

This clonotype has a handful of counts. CDR3: CASSQPGVSYEQYF. In DNA, the CDR3 is TGTGCCAGCAGCCAACCGGGTGTCTCCTACGAGCAGTACTTC. The chain carries TRBV3-1 and TRBJ2-7, with D unclear. Germline CDR1 LGHDT, CDR2 YNNKEL (reference sequence). The CDR3 runs to 14 residues. The V gene lost 2 bases and the J gene lost 0 bases, with 8 bases spanning the gap.

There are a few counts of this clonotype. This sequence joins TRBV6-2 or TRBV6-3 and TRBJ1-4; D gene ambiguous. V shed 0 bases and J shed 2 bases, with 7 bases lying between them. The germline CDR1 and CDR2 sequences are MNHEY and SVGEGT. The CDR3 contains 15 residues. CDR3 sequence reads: CASSYSMLTNEKLFF. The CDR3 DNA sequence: TGTGCCAGCAGTTACTCGATGCTTACTAATGAAAAACTGTTTTTT.

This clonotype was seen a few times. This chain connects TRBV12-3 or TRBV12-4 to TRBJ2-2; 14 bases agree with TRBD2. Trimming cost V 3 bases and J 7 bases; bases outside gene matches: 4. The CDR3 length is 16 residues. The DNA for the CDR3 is TGTGCCAGCAGTTTCGGGACTAGCGGGGGTATCGGGGAGCTGTTTTTT. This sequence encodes CASSFGTSGGIGELFF.

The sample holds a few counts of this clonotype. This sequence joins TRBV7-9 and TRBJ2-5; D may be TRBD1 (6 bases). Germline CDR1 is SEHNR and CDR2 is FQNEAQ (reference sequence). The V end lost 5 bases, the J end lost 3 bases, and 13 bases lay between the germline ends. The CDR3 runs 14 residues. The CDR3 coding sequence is TGTGCCAGCAGCCCCCGGGACACCAAAGAGACCCAGTACTTC. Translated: CASSPRDTKETQYF.